This T cell receptor (beta chain) was identified in a study of blood T cells in healthy people across ages. Regarding the study as a whole: Roughly linear declines in TCR beta diversity per million T cells occurred with age.

To note about this clonotype: Its antigen is still unknown.

Germline assignment: CDR1 WSHSY and CDR2 SAAADI. This CDR3 has 13 residues. Primed by a sample-barcoded 5' primer and a J-beta primer mix, a second PCR proceeded for about 7 to 11 cycles. Sequencing recovered at least 2.5 million CDR3-containing paired-end reads from each sample. TCRdb passed the 5' RACE reads through MiXCR, listing each CDR3 protein once. The sample consists of approximately 1.5 million distinct CDR3 sequences, about 45% of them appearing once. The sequenced material came from blood. This TCR derives from a woman between 18 and 29 years old in good health. The V gene is TRBV10-2, the J gene TRBJ2-1, with D hard to call. The J call is uncertain, as TRBJ2-7 better fits the DNA end. The CDR3 sequence is CASRGISYNEQYF. The CDR3 DNA follows: TGCGCCAGCAGGGGGATATCCTACAATGAGCAGTACTTC.